The 17 T cell receptor beta chains reported below all come from one sample, sequenced in a study of blood T cell repertoires in COVID-19. The repertoire was sequenced with immunoSEQ multiplex PCR; TCRdb's copy has only in-frame clones and lacks some. The profile shows about 200,000 clones, about 90% of them singletons. Sequenced input: PBMCs or T cells enriched from blood (not recorded which). Receptor source: a man aged 25-45 years who had recovered from COVID-19.

V gene TRBV19 combines with J gene TRBJ2-7, with no clear D. CDR3 length: 14 residues. CDR1 and CDR2 from the germline V gene are LNHDA and SQIVND (reference sequence). V dropped 0 bases and J dropped 2 bases, with 8 bases sitting between them. The CDR3 sequence is CASSIESPAYEQYF. For the CDR3, the DNA is TGTGCCAGTAGTATAGAATCCCCAGCCTACGAGCAGTACTTC.

V usage is TRBV30 and J usage is TRBJ1-2; D is undetermined. Trimming removed 3 bases at V and 7 bases at J, with 9 bases between. The CDR3 covers 11 residues. Germline CDR1 reads GTSNPN; CDR2 reads SVGIG (reference sequence). The chain's CDR3 is CAWSRVVGYTF. CDR3 nucleotides: TGTGCCTGGAGCCGAGTTGTTGGCTACACCTTC. The whole variable domain, remainder taken from reference TRBV30 and TRBJ1-2, is SQTIHQWPATLVQPVGSPLSLECTVEGTSNPNLYWYRQAAGRGLQLLFYSVGIGQISSEVPQNLSASRPQDRQFILSSKKLLLSDSGFYLCAWSRVVGYTFGSGTRLTVV.

The V gene is TRBV10-3, the J gene TRBJ2-7; 7 bases agree with TRBD1. Germline trimming cut 2 bases from V and 0 bases from J; bases unmatched to any gene: 7. Germline V gene data show CDR1 as ENHRY and CDR2 as SYGVKD. The CDR3 consists of 16 residues. The CDR3 DNA is TGTGCCATCAGTGAGCTCCCGACAGGGTCCTCCTACGAGCAGTACTTC. Translation gives CAISELPTGSSYEQYF.

The chain recombines TRBV28 with TRBJ2-1; TRBD2 matches at 9 bases. The CDR3 covers 16 residues. J was trimmed by 2 bases and V by 4 bases; bases with no gene match: 6. Looked up from germline, CDR1 is MDHEN and CDR2 is SYDVKM. As DNA, the CDR3 is TGTGCCAGCAGTTCACCGGGACTAGCAGCCTACAATGAGCAGTTCTTC. Amino acids: CASSSPGLAAYNEQFF.

J is TRBJ2-7 and V is TRBV7-2; no clear D gene. Germline CDR1 SGHTA, CDR2 FQGNSA. The CDR3 is made up of 15 amino acids. V lost 0 bases, J lost 3 bases, and 12 bases lay in between. The CDR3 DNA is TGTGCCAGCAGCTTAGCCCCAGGTACCATCTACGAGCAGTACTTC. The encoded protein is CASSLAPGTIYEQYF.

V and J are TRBV12-3 or TRBV12-4 and TRBJ1-1; 11 nucleotides line up with TRBD1. V shed 6 bases and J 5 bases; nucleotides not matched to a gene: 2. The CDR3 length is 13 residues. The CDR3 bases are TGTGCCAGCAGCGGGGACAGGGGGACTGAAGCTTTCTTT. Its protein is CASSGDRGTEAFF.

Here the CDR3 reads CASSPINRDNEQFF. CDR3 bases: TGTGCCAGCAGTCCAATAAACAGGGACAATGAGCAGTTCTTC. J is TRBJ2-1 and V is TRBV6-2 or TRBV6-3, with a possible D match to TRBD1 (6 bases). This CDR3 comprises 14 residues. Between the trimmed V and J ends, which lost 5 bases and 5 bases, there was a span of 13 bases. The germline CDR1 and CDR2 sequences are MNHEY and SVGEGT.

V is TRBV2 and J is TRBJ2-1; TRBD2 aligns across 16 bases. Germline V gene sequence: CDR1 SNHLY, CDR2 FYNNEI. This CDR3 spans 17 amino acids. V lost 9 bases, J lost 9 bases, and 14 bases stayed unmatched. The CDR3 bases are TGTGCCAGTCCGGGACTAGCGGGGGGGACGGTGTCTAGTGAGCAGTTCTTC. Residues: CASPGLAGGTVSSEQFF.

This chain connects TRBV10-1 to TRBJ1-1, with unresolved D. Per the germline V gene, CDR1 is WNHNN and CDR2 is SYGVQD (reference sequence). The ends were cut back, 3 bases at V and 5 bases at J, with 7 bases in the middle. This CDR3 has 12 residues. CDR3 protein: CASSDGFTEAFF. DNA of the CDR3: TGCGCCAGCAGTGACGGGTTTACTGAAGCTTTCTTT.

This clone was seen a single time. V gene TRBV9 combines with J gene TRBJ2-5; 12 bases align to TRBD2. The germline V gene has CDR1 SGDLS and CDR2 YYNGEE. Trimming took 0 bases from V and 5 from J; bases not matched to a gene: 2. The CDR3 is 15 amino acids. CDR3 sequence reads: CASSVGLAGGETQYF. CDR3 DNA: TGTGCCAGCAGCGTAGGGCTAGCGGGAGGGGAGACCCAGTACTTC.

The chain joins TRBV10-3 to TRBJ1-5, with D tentatively TRBD1 (6 bases). V lost 6 bases to trimming and J lost 1 base, with 7 bases between them. CDR3 size: 13 residues. CDR1 and CDR2 (germline): ENHRY, SYGVKD. CDR3 residues: CAIRQGSNQPQHF. CDR3 nucleotide sequence: TGTGCCATCAGGCAGGGGAGCAATCAGCCCCAGCATTTT.

The chain is built from TRBV19 and TRBJ1-3; 7 positions agree with TRBD1. This CDR3 has 14 amino acids. The ends lost 9 bases at V and 0 bases at J; junction bases unmatched: 5. Germline assignment: CDR1 LNHDA and CDR2 SQIVND (reference sequence). In DNA form, the CDR3 reads TGTGCCAGCCGGGACAGCGACTCTGGAAACACCATATATTTT. Translation gives CASRDSDSGNTIYF.

This clone was detected only once. The V and J genes are TRBV19 and TRBJ1-3; 8 nucleotides line up with TRBD1. This CDR3 region has 15 residues. Germline V gene sequence: CDR1 LNHDA, CDR2 SQIVND (reference sequence). Unmatched junction bases numbered 4, after V lost 6 bases and J lost 0 bases. CDR3 sequence reads: CASRGTGYSGNTIYF. The CDR3 nucleotides are TGTGCCAGTAGGGGGACAGGATACTCTGGAAACACCATATATTTT.

V gene TRBV7-9 combines with J gene TRBJ2-7, with D possibly being TRBD2 (6 bases). CDR1 is SEHNR, CDR2 FQNEAQ, per germline (reference sequence). The CDR3 extends over 15 amino acids. Between the trimmed V and J ends, which lost 1 base and 0 bases, there was a span of 10 bases. The CDR3 region is CASSLGGGSSYEQYF. Written as DNA, the CDR3 is TGTGCCAGCAGCTTAGGTGGGGGGTCCTCCTACGAGCAGTACTTC.

The V call is TRBV19, the J call TRBJ2-7; possibly TRBD1 for D (6 bases). The V gene's germline CDR1 is LNHDA and CDR2 SQIVND (reference sequence). Trimming took 7 bases from V and 1 from J, leaving 17 bases between them. The CDR3 loop spans 15 amino acids. CDR3 nucleotides: TGTGCCAGTACCCAAAACTCACAGGGATCCTACGAGCAGTACTTC. Translation: CASTQNSQGSYEQYF.

CDR3 residues: CASSQDPGHGDTQYF. The CDR3 nucleotides are TGTGCCAGCAGCCAAGATCCCGGACATGGGGATACGCAGTATTTT. J is TRBJ2-3 and V is TRBV14; a possible D gene is TRBD1 (5 bases). Trimming took 0 bases from V and 6 from J, leaving 13 bases between them. Germline V lookup: CDR1 SGHDN, CDR2 FVKESK. The CDR3 length is 15 residues.

The chain uses TRBV7-8 and TRBJ1-2; D gene uncertain. CDR3 size: 13 residues. The germline CDR1 and CDR2 sequences are SGHVS and FQNEAQ. V lost 2 bases to trimming and J lost 4 bases, with 8 bases between them. In DNA, the CDR3 is TGTGCCAGCAGCTTATCTGAGTCCTATGGCTACACCTTC. As protein: CASSLSESYGYTF.